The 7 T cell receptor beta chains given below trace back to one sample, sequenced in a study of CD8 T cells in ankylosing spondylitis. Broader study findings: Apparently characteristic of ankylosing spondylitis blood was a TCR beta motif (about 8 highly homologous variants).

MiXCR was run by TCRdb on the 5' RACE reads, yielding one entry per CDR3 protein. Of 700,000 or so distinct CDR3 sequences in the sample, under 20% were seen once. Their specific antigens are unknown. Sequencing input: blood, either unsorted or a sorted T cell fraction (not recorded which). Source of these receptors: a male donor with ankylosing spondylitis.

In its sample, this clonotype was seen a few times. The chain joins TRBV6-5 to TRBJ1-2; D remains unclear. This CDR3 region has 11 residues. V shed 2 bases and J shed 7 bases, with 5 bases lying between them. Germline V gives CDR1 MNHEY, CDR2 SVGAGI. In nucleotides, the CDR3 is TGTGCCAGCAGTTACGGGAGTGGCTACACCTTC. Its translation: CASSYGSGYTF.

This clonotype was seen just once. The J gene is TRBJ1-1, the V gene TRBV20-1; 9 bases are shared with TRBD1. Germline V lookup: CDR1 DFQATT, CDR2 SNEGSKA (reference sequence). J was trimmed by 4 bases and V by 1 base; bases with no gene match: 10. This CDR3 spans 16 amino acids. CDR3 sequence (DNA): TGCAGTGCTAGAGTCCTCTCTGGACAGGGGAGCACTGAAGCTTTCTTT. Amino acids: CSARVLSGQGSTEAFF.

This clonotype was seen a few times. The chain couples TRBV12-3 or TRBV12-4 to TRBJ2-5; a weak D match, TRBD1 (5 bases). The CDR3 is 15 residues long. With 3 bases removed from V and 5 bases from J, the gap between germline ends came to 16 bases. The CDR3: CASSFDRDEFETQYF. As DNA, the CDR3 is TGTGCCAGCAGTTTCGACAGAGACGAGTTTGAGACCCAGTACTTC.

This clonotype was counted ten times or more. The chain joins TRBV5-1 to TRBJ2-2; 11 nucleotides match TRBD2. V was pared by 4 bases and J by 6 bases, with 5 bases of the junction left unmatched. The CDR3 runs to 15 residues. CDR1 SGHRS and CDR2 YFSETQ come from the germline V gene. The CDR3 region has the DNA TGCGCCAGCAGCCCGGGACTAGCGGAACCCGGGGAGCTGTTTTTT. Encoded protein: CASSPGLAEPGELFF.

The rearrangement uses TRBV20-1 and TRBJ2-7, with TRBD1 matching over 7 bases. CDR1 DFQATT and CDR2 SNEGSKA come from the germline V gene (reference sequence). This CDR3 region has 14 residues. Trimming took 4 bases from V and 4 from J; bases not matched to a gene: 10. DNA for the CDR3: TGCAGTGCTAAATACAGGGGCTCAACTTACGAGCAGTACTTC. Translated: CSAKYRGSTYEQYF.

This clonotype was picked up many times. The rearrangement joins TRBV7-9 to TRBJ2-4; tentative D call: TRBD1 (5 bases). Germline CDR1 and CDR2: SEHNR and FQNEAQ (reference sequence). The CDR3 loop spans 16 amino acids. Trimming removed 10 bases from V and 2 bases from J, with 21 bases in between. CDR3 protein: CATAYGHTGPKNIQYF. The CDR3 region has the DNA TGTGCCACCGCCTATGGACACACTGGTCCCAAAAACATTCAGTACTTC.

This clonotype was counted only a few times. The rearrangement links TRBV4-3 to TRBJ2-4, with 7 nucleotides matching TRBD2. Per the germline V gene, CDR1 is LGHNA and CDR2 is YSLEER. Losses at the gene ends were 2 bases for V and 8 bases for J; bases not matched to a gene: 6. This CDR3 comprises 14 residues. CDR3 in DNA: TGCGCCAGCAGCCAACGATGGGGGGGTGACATTCAGTACTTC. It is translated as CASSQRWGGDIQYF.